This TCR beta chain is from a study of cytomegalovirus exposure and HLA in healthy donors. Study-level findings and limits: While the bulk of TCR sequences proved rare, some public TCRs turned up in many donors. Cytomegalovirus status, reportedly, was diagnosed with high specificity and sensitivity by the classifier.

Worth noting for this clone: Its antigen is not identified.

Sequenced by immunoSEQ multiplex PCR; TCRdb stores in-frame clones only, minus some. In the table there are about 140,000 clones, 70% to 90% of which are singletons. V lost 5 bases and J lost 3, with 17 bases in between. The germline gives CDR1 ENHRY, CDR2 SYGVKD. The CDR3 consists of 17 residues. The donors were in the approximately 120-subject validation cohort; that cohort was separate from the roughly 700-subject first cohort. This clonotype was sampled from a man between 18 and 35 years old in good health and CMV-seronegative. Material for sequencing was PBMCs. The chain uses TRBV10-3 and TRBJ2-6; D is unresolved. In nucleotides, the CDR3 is TGTGCCATCAGTCCTAACGAGGAGTTATATGGGGCCAACGTCCTGACTTTC. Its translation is CAISPNEELYGANVLTF.